This T cell receptor beta chain was captured in a study of T cell responses to AZD1222 COVID-19 vaccine. Study-level findings and limits: Repertoires in all cases were sampled only once the peak T cell response had passed.

Per the germline V gene, CDR1 is SGHRS and CDR2 is YFSETQ. The CDR3 loop spans 15 amino acids. V was cut by 0 bases and J by 1 base, with 10 bases left in between. Of note for this clone: Its matching antigen is unknown.

Sequencing used immunoSEQ multiplex PCR; TCRdb keeps in-frame clones, though not all of them. The sample holds about 120,000 clones; around 87% are singletons and the top ten take roughly 1.1%. The TCR was taken from an adult in good health. This sample comprised peripheral blood, obtained on day 0 of AZD1222 vaccination. The J gene is TRBJ1-1, the V gene TRBV5-1; the D gene is possibly TRBD1 (5 bases). In DNA, the CDR3 is TGCGCCAGCAGCTTGGATCCGGGGGGGAACACTGAAGCTTTCTTT. It encodes CASSLDPGGNTEAFF.